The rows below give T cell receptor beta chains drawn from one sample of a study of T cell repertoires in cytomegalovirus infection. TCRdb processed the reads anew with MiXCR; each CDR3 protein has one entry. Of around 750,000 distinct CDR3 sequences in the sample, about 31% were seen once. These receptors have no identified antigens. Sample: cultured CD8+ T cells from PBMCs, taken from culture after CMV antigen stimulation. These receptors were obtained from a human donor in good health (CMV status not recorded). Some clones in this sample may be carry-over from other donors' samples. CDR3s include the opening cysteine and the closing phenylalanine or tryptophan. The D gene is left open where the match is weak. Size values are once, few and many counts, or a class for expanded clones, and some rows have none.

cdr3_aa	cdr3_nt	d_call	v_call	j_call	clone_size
CASSPRPGGLYNEQFF	TGTGCCAGCAGCCCCCGGCCGGGGGGTCTCTACAATGAGCAGTTCTTC	TRBD2	TRBV7-3	TRBJ2-1	.
CASSLTPGQSNSPLHF	TGTGCCAGCAGCCTGACTCCGGGACAGAGTAATTCACCCCTCCACTTT	TRBD1	TRBV7-8	TRBJ1-6	many
CASSPGDWPYEQYF	TGTGCCAGCTCACCAGGGGACTGGCCCTACGAGCAGTACTTC	.	TRBV18	TRBJ2-7	.
CASRPGHYDEKLFF	TGCGCCAGCCGTCCCGGACACTACGATGAAAAACTGTTTTTT	.	TRBV10-2	TRBJ1-4	.
CASKLSGSYNEQFF	TGTGCCAGCAAACTAAGCGGCTCCTACAATGAGCAGTTCTTC	.	TRBV7-9	TRBJ2-1	.
CASSLEGDSPYNEQFF	TGTGCCAGCAGCTTAGAGGGGGACTCCCCCTACAATGAGCAGTTCTTC	.	TRBV7-9	TRBJ2-1	.
CASSLEVQGGETQYF	TGTGCCAGCAGCTTGGAGGTACAGGGTGGAGAGACCCAGTACTTC	.	TRBV5-6	TRBJ2-5	.
CASSPKTGKFYNEQFF	TGTGCCAGCAGTCCCAAGACAGGCAAGTTCTACAATGAGCAGTTCTTC	.	TRBV7-9	TRBJ2-1	many
CASSSQAGGPGNEQFF	TGTGCCAGCAGCTCACAAGCGGGGGGGCCTGGGAATGAGCAGTTCTTC	TRBD2	TRBV7-2	TRBJ2-1	many
CSVEDSLAGEQFF	TGCAGCGTTGAAGATTCCCTAGCGGGGGAGCAGTTCTTC	TRBD2	TRBV29-1	TRBJ2-1	few
CASTPGRGYYGYTF	TGTGCCAGCACCCCCGGGCGGGGGTACTATGGCTACACCTTC	.	TRBV6-5	TRBJ1-2	few
CASSPTGGPIQETQYF	TGTGCCAGCAGTCCAACAGGGGGTCCGATTCAAGAGACCCAGTACTTC	TRBD1	TRBV6-5	TRBJ2-5	.
CASSLERGGSAKNIQYF	TGTGCCAGCAGCTTAGAGCGGGGGGGCTCGGCCAAAAACATTCAGTACTTC	TRBD2	TRBV7-8	TRBJ2-4	many
CSARAPGQGTSYEQYF	TGCAGTGCTAGAGCCCCGGGACAGGGGACCTCCTACGAGCAGTACTTC	TRBD1	TRBV20-1	TRBJ2-7	.
CASSLAATSGGHEQYF	TGTGCCAGCAGCTTAGCCGCGACTAGCGGGGGCCACGAGCAGTACTTC	TRBD2	TRBV7-9	TRBJ2-7	many
CASRGKSAQPQHF	TGTGCCAGCAGGGGGAAGTCAGCTCAGCCCCAGCATTTT	.	TRBV27	TRBJ1-5	.
CASSSPRQGAPNGYTF	TGTGCCAGCAGCTCCCCGCGACAGGGGGCGCCGAATGGCTACACCTTC	TRBD1	TRBV7-8	TRBJ1-2	many
CASSTTGENYNEQFF	TGTGCCAGCAGCACGACAGGGGAAAACTACAATGAGCAGTTCTTC	TRBD1	TRBV7-2	TRBJ2-1	few
CATSDTTDGELFF	TGTGCCACCAGTGATACGACAGACGGGGAGCTGTTTTTT	.	TRBV24-1	TRBJ2-2	.
CASIYGDTGELFF	TGTGCCAGCATCTACGGGGACACCGGGGAGCTGTTTTTT	.	TRBV6-6	TRBJ2-2	.
CASSQKGGGVAFF	TGTGCCAGCAGCCAGAAGGGGGGAGGGGTAGCTTTCTTT	.	TRBV9	TRBJ1-1	.
CASSLVDYGYTF	TGTGCCAGCAGCTTGGTCGACTATGGCTACACCTTC	.	TRBV7-2	TRBJ1-2	many